Listed here are 25 T cell receptor beta chains from one sample, sequenced in a study of PD-L1 blockade in urothelial cancer. Time point described: pretreatment peripheral blood. The repertoire was sequenced with immunoSEQ multiplex PCR; TCRdb's copy has only in-frame clones and lacks some. The table records some 43,000 clones, over 75% of them present only once. The input for sequencing was PBMCs, taken around atezolizumab (anti-PD-L1) treatment. These receptors were obtained from a man aged 55 to 70 with urothelial cancer.

The chain links TRBV29-1 to TRBJ1-2, with D unclear. Germline values: CDR1 SQVTM, CDR2 ANQGSEA. This CDR3 is 9 amino acids long. Trimming cost V 3 bases and J 6 bases, with 2 bases left between them. The CDR3 loop is CSVDNGYTF. The CDR3 DNA follows: TGCAGCGTTGATAATGGCTACACCTTC.

The chain uses TRBV2 and TRBJ2-5; D is perhaps TRBD1 (5 bases). Looked up from germline, CDR1 is SNHLY and CDR2 is FYNNEI. The V gene lost 6 bases and the J gene lost 3 bases, with 8 bases spanning the gap. This CDR3 spans 12 amino acids. As DNA, the CDR3 is TGTGCCAGCAGACCGACAGAAGAGACCCAGTACTTC. Its translation: CASRPTEETQYF.

The J gene is TRBJ2-1, the V gene TRBV19, with 9 bases fitting TRBD1. Trimming took 7 bases from V and 4 from J; bases not matched to a gene: 8. The CDR3 consists of 15 residues. The germline V gene encodes CDR1 LNHDA and CDR2 SQIVND (reference sequence). The CDR3 here is CASTVDRGSYNEQFF. In DNA, the CDR3 is TGTGCCAGTACCGTCGACAGGGGGTCATACAATGAGCAGTTCTTC.

V and J are TRBV7-9 and TRBJ2-7; 7 nucleotides line up with TRBD1. This CDR3 has 15 residues. V lost 5 bases to trimming and J lost 2 bases; unmatched junction nucleotides: 9. Germline V lookup: CDR1 SEHNR, CDR2 FQNEAQ (reference sequence). CDR3 sequence: CASSRLGDSTYEQYF. The CDR3 DNA sequence: TGTGCCAGCAGCCGCCTCGGGGACAGTACCTACGAGCAGTACTTC.

Only a few counts were recorded for this clone. V gene TRBV7-9 combines with J gene TRBJ1-2; D is perhaps TRBD1 (6 bases). Trimming took 5 bases from V and 5 from J, leaving 18 bases between them. The germline gives CDR1 SEHNR, CDR2 FQNEAQ (reference sequence). This CDR3 is built from 15 residues. CDR3 sequence (DNA): TGTGCCAGCAGCCCATCGACAGGCCCTACTTATGGCTACACCTTC. Protein sequence: CASSPSTGPTYGYTF.

This clone appeared once. The chain links TRBV6-4 to TRBJ2-1, with 7 bases aligning to TRBD2. The length of the CDR3 is 14 residues. V was clipped by 4 bases and J by 3 bases; unmatched bases: 3. In germline, CDR1 is MRHNA, CDR2 SNTAGT. The CDR3 reads CASSASGNYNEQFF. The CDR3 DNA is TGTGCCAGCAGTGCCAGCGGGAACTACAATGAGCAGTTCTTC.

This chain connects TRBV18 to TRBJ1-2; 10 bases align to TRBD1. This CDR3 is 16 amino acids long. The germline CDR1 and CDR2 sequences are KGHSH and LQKENI. Trimming cost V 4 bases and J 0 bases; bases outside gene matches: 5. The CDR3 loop is CASSRGTGAANYGYTF. The DNA of the CDR3 is TGTGCCAGCTCACGTGGGACAGGGGCCGCTAACTATGGCTACACCTTC.

This CDR3 is CASRRDRHSSWDTQYF. The CDR3 region has the DNA TGTGCCAGCAGGCGGGACAGACATTCTTCTTGGGATACGCAGTATTTT. V and J are TRBV4-2 and TRBJ2-3; possibly TRBD1 for D (7 bases). CDR3 length equals 16 residues. CDR1 is LGHNA, CDR2 YNFKEQ, per germline. The V gene lost 6 bases and the J gene lost 6 bases, with 22 bases spanning the gap.

The chain is built from TRBV7-9 and TRBJ2-7, with 10 bases fitting TRBD2. Germline lookup yields CDR1 SEHNR and CDR2 FQNEAQ (reference sequence). V lost 1 base and J lost 4; bases outside the gene matches: 1. This CDR3 comprises 14 residues. The CDR3 DNA reads as TGTGCCAGCAGCTTAGAACTAGCGGGGTACGAGCAGTACTTC. This translates into CASSLELAGYEQYF.

V usage is TRBV2 and J usage is TRBJ1-3; D unclear. Trimming took 6 bases from V and 1 from J, leaving 10 bases between them. The length of the CDR3 is 14 residues. Germline V gives CDR1 SNHLY, CDR2 FYNNEI. The CDR3 region is CASSLSGSGNTIYF. CDR3 nucleotides: TGTGCCAGCAGCCTGAGTGGTTCTGGAAACACCATATATTTT.

This clone has just one count. The chain uses TRBV11-1 and TRBJ2-7, with 8 bases identical to TRBD1. This CDR3 is built from 14 residues. CDR1 and CDR2 (germline): SGHAT, FQDESV (reference sequence). J lost 2 bases, V lost 6 bases, and 6 bases had no gene match. DNA of the CDR3: TGTGCCAGCAGTCCCGGGACAGGAACCTACGAGCAGTACTTC. Translation: CASSPGTGTYEQYF.

This chain joins TRBV7-2 and TRBJ2-1; 8 nucleotides agree with TRBD2. V lost 2 bases, J lost 3 bases, and 6 bases stayed unmatched. This CDR3 contains 16 residues. The germline gives CDR1 SGHTA, CDR2 FQGNSA. The CDR3 nucleotides are TGTGCCAGCAGCTTACGGCGGGGGGCGATCTACAATGAGCAGTTCTTC. Protein sequence: CASSLRRGAIYNEQFF.

This clone was picked up a small number of times. The rearrangement joins TRBV28 to TRBJ1-1, with a possible D match to TRBD1 (5 bases). CDR1 MDHEN and CDR2 SYDVKM come from the germline V gene. V was clipped by 8 bases and J by 2 bases, with 21 bases between them. The CDR3 has 16 residues. The CDR3 here is CASLGGAQNLNTEAFF. For the CDR3, the DNA is TGTGCCAGCTTAGGCGGGGCACAAAACTTAAACACTGAAGCTTTCTTT.

The V gene is TRBV7-2, the J gene TRBJ1-5; the match to TRBD1 covers 10 bases. The ends lost 5 bases at V and 2 bases at J; junction bases unmatched: 9. Germline V lookup: CDR1 SGHTA, CDR2 FQGNSA. This CDR3 has 17 amino acids. In nucleotides, the CDR3 is TGTGCCAGCAGCCCCCCGGGTGGGACAGGGGGCAATCAGCCCCAGCATTTT. Translated: CASSPPGGTGGNQPQHF.

This rearrangement joins TRBV28 to TRBJ1-5, with 7 bases identical to TRBD1. The germline V gene encodes CDR1 MDHEN and CDR2 SYDVKM. The CDR3 has 15 residues. The junction had 8 bases not matched to a gene; V was cut back by 4 bases and J by 5 bases. The CDR3 nucleotides read TGTGCCAGCAGTTCCTACCCCACAGGGGATCAGCCCCAGCATTTT. It encodes CASSSYPTGDQPQHF.

The rearrangement joins TRBV28 to TRBJ2-2; TRBD2 aligns across 7 bases. Germline loops: CDR1 MDHEN, CDR2 SYDVKM. This CDR3 contains 16 residues. J lost 4 bases, V lost 6 bases, and 11 bases had no gene match. CDR3 residues: CASSPGGRPGTGELFF. In nucleotides, the CDR3 is TGTGCCAGCAGCCCGGGAGGCCGCCCGGGCACCGGGGAGCTGTTTTTT.

V usage is TRBV5-4 and J usage is TRBJ2-2; 8 bases agree with TRBD2. The CDR3 is 15 residues long. V gave up 0 bases and J gave up 6 bases; unmatched junction bases: 4. Germline loops: CDR1 SGHNT, CDR2 YYREEE (reference sequence). The CDR3, as DNA: TGTGCCAGCAGCTTGGATAGCGGGATGGCCGGGGAGCTGTTTTTT. It encodes CASSLDSGMAGELFF.

The gene calls are TRBV6-1 and TRBJ2-7; 7 nucleotides align to TRBD1. The ends lost 6 bases at V and 3 bases at J; junction bases unmatched: 8. The CDR3 length is 14 residues. The V gene's germline CDR1 is MNHNS and CDR2 SASEGT. The CDR3 DNA reads TGTGCCAGCAGGCACAGGGACAGAAACTACGAGCAGTACTTC. Amino acids: CASRHRDRNYEQYF.

V and J are TRBV7-2 and TRBJ1-5; D is possibly TRBD1 (6 bases). Trimming removed 2 bases from V and 6 bases from J, with 17 bases in between. The germline V gene encodes CDR1 SGHTA and CDR2 FQGNSA. The CDR3 has 16 residues. CDR3 protein: CASSLRGAGVGQPQHF. The DNA of the CDR3 is TGTGCCAGCAGCTTACGGGGGGCGGGTGTCGGTCAGCCCCAGCATTTT. The full variable domain, with the rest looked up from reference TRBV7-2 and TRBJ1-5, is GAGVSQSPSNKVTEKGKDVELRCDPISGHTALYWYRQSLGQGLEFLIYFQGNSAPDKSGLPSDRFSAERTGGSVSTLTIQRTQQEDSAVYLCASSLRGAGVGQPQHFGDGTRLSIL.

Only a few counts were recorded for this clone. The V call is TRBV18, the J call TRBJ1-5; a weak D match, TRBD1 (6 bases). The CDR3 runs to 14 residues. CDR1 and CDR2 (germline): KGHSH, LQKENI. Trimming pared 2 bases from V and 3 bases from J, leaving 8 bases between. This CDR3 is CASSPTGPNQPQHF. The CDR3 region has the DNA TGTGCCAGCTCACCAACAGGGCCCAATCAGCCCCAGCATTTT.

This chain uses TRBV5-1 with TRBJ2-3; TRBD2 is a possible D gene (5 bases). V was clipped by 1 base and J by 3 bases, with 12 bases between them. The CDR3 loop spans 15 amino acids. Per germline, CDR1 SGHRS and CDR2 YFSETQ. CDR3 loop: CASSLNSPGTDTQYF. CDR3 nucleotides: TGCGCCAGCAGCTTGAATTCGCCGGGGACAGATACGCAGTATTTT.

This clone was seen only a few times. This chain joins TRBV5-4 and TRBJ2-7, with TRBD1 matching 9 bases. This CDR3 has 13 amino acids. CDR1 is SGHNT and CDR2 is YYREEE in the germline V gene (reference sequence). The J segment lost 6 bases and the V segment lost 3 bases, leaving 4 bases of the junction unmatched. The CDR3 DNA is TGTGCCAGCAGCTGGGGACAGGGTGGCGAGCAGTACTTC. Translating it yields CASSWGQGGEQYF.

The chain combines TRBV28 with TRBJ2-6, with 7 bases matching TRBD1. In germline, CDR1 is MDHEN, CDR2 SYDVKM. Unmatched junction bases numbered 7, after V lost 4 bases and J lost 10 bases. The CDR3 totals 14 residues. This CDR3 reads CASSSPGTANVLTF. CDR3 in DNA: TGTGCCAGCAGTTCCCCGGGGACAGCTAACGTCCTGACTTTC. The variable domain in full, completed from reference TRBV28 and TRBJ2-6, reads DVKVTQSSRYLVKRTGEKVFLECVQDMDHENMFWYRQDPGLGLRLIYFSYDVKMKEKGDIPEGYSVSREKKERFSLILESASTNQTSMYLCASSSPGTANVLTFGAGSRLTVL.

The chain links TRBV7-2 to TRBJ2-5; unclear D gene. The CDR3 loop spans 15 amino acids. Germline V gene sequence: CDR1 SGHTA, CDR2 FQGNSA. V was clipped by 1 base and J by 5 bases, with 14 bases between them. DNA for the CDR3: TGTGCCAGCAGCTTAGGCTACAGAGAGAAGGAGACCCAGTACTTC. Protein: CASSLGYREKETQYF.

V and J are TRBV2 and TRBJ2-6; TRBD1 is a possible D gene (6 bases). Trimming took off 8 bases at V and 1 base at J, with 15 bases between the two ends. CDR3 length: 16 amino acids. Germline CDR1 is SNHLY and CDR2 is FYNNEI. CDR3 loop: CASSPVGASGANVLTF. As DNA, the CDR3 is TGTGCCAGCTCCCCCGTGGGGGCATCTGGGGCCAACGTCCTGACTTTC.